This T cell receptor (beta chain) was profiled in a study of patients and donors after allogeneic stem cell transplantation. TCRdb redid the calling of the RT-PCR reads with MiXCR, one entry per CDR3 protein. The sample records over 200,000 distinct CDR3 sequences, over 30% being singletons. Germline-derived CDR1 and CDR2 are MGHRA and YSYEKL. The junction had 4 bases not matched to a gene; V was cut back by 6 bases and J by 3 bases. The CDR3 runs 13 residues. Sequencing was done on a sample of blood, either unsorted or a sorted T cell fraction (not recorded which). The chain has TRBV4-1 and TRBJ2-5; 7 bases align to TRBD1. The sequence derives from a human donor who was either an allogeneic HSCT recipient or a stem cell or donor lymphocyte infusion donor (not recorded which). It is not recorded whose cells these are; they may come from a transplant donor. CDR3 nucleotide sequence: TGCGCCAGCAGAAAAACAGGGGAAGAGACCCAGTACTTC. It translates to CASRKTGEETQYF.